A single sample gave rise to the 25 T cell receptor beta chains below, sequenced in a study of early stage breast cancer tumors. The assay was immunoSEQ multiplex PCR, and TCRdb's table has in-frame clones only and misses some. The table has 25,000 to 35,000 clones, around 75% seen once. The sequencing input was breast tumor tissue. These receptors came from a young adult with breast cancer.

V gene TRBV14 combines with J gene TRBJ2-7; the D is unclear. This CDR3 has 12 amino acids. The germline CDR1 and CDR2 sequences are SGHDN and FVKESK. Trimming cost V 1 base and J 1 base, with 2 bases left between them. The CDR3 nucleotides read TGTGCCAGCAGCCAAGTATCCTACGAGCAGTACTTC. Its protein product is CASSQVSYEQYF.

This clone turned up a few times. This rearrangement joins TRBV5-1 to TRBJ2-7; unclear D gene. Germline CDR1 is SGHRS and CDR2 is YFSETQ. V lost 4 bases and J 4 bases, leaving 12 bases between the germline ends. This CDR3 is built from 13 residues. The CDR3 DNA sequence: TGCGCCAGCAGCGAAGACGGATCATACGAGCAGTACTTC. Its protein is CASSEDGSYEQYF.

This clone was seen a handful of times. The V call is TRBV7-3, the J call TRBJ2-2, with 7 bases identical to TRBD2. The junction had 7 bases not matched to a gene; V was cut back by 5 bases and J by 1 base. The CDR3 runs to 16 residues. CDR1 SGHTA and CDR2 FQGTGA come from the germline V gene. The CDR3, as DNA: TGTGCCAGCAGCCCATTTGGGGGGGAGAACACCGGGGAGCTGTTTTTT. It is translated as CASSPFGGENTGELFF.

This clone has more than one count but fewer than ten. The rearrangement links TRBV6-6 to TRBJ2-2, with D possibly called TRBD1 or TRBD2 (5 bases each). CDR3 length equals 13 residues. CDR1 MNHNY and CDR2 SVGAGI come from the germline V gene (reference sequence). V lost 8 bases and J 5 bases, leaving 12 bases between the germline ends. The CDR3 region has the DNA TGTGCCAGCGACAGAGCGGCAACCGGGGAGCTGTTTTTT. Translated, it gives CASDRAATGELFF.

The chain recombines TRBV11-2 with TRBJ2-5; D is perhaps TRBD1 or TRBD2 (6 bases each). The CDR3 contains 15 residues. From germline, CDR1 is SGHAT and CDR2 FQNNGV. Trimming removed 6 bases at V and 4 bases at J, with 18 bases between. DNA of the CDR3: TGTGCCAGCAGGGTAATGGGGGGCACGGGAGAGACCCAGTACTTC. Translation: CASRVMGGTGETQYF.

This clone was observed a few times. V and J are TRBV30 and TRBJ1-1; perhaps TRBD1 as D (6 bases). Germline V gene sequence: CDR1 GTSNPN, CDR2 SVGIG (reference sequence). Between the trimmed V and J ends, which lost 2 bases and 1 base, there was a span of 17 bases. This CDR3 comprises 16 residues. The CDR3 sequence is CAWSSGQHRANTEAFF. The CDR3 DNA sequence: TGTGCCTGGAGTTCCGGACAGCACCGGGCGAACACTGAAGCTTTCTTT.

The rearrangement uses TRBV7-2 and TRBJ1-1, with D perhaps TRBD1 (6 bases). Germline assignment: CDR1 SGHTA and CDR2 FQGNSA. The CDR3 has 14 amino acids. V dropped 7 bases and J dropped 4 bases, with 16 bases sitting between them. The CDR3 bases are TGTGCCAGCACCCGACGGGGGGGGCGCACTGAAGCTTTCTTT. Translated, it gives CASTRRGGRTEAFF.

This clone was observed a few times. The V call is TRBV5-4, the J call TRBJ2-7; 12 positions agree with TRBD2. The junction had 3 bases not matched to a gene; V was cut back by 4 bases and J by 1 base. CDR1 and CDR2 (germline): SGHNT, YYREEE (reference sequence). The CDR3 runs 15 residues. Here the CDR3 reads CASSKGLAGSYEQYF. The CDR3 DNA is TGTGCCAGCAGCAAGGGACTAGCGGGTTCCTACGAGCAGTACTTC.

Here the CDR3 DNA reads TGTGCCAGCAGCGACCCGGGACAGGGGAGGACTGAAGCTTTCTTT. Its protein is CASSDPGQGRTEAFF. V and J are TRBV9 and TRBJ1-1; TRBD1 matches 10 bases. Germline V gene data show CDR1 as SGDLS and CDR2 as YYNGEE. The CDR3 loop spans 15 amino acids. The trim removed 3 bases at V and 5 bases at J, leaving 7 bases unmatched.

The CDR3 DNA reads TGTGCCAGCAGCTTAGGAGAGTTGCGAGGAGAGACCCAGTACTTC. Translation gives CASSLGELRGETQYF. The V gene is TRBV7-6, the J gene TRBJ2-5; unclear D gene. Germline values: CDR1 SGHVS, CDR2 FNYEAQ. The CDR3 spans 15 residues. V dropped 1 base and J dropped 4 bases, with 13 bases sitting between them.

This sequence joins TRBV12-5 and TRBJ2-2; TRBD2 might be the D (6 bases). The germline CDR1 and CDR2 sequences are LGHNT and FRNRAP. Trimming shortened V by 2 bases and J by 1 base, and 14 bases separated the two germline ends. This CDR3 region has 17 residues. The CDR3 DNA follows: TGTGCTAGTGGTTTGCCCCAAAGGGGACTGAACACCGGGGAGCTGTTTTTT. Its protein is CASGLPQRGLNTGELFF.

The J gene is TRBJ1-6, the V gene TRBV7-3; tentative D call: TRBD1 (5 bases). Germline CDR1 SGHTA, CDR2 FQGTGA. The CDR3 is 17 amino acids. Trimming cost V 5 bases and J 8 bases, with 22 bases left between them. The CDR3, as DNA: TGTGCCAGCAGCCCTCCGACCTATCTGGGGCAAGATTCACCCCTCCACTTT. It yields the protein CASSPPTYLGQDSPLHF.

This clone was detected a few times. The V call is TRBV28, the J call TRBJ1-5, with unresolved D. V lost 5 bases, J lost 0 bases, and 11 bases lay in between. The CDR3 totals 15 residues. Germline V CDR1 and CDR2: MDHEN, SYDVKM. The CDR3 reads CASSLSDGSNQPQHF. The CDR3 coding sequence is TGTGCCAGCAGTCTCTCGGACGGTAGCAATCAGCCCCAGCATTTT.

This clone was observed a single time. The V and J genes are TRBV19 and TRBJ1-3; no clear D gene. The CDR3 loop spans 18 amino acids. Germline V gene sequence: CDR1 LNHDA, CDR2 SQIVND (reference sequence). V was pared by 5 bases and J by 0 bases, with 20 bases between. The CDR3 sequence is CASSSGPESFLSGNTIYF. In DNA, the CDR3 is TGTGCCAGTAGTTCCGGACCCGAGTCGTTTCTCTCTGGAAACACCATATATTTT.

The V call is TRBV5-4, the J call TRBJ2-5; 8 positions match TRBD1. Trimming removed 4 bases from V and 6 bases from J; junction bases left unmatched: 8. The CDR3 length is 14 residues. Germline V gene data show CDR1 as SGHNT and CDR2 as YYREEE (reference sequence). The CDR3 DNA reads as TGTGCCAGCAGCGCGGAGGGACAGGTGCAGACCCAGTACTTC. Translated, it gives CASSAEGQVQTQYF. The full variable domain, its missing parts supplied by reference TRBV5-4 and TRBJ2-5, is ETGVTQSPTHLIKTRGQQVTLRCSSQSGHNTVSWYQQALGQGPQFIFQYYREEENGRGNFPPRFSGLQFPNYSSELNVNALELDDSALYLCASSAEGQVQTQYFGPGTRLLVL.

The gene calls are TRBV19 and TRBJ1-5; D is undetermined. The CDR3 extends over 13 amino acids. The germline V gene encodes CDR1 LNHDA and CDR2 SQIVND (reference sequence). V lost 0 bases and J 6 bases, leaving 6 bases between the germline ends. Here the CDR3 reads CASSIDRSQPQHF. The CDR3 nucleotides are TGTGCCAGTAGTATAGACAGGAGTCAGCCCCAGCATTTT.

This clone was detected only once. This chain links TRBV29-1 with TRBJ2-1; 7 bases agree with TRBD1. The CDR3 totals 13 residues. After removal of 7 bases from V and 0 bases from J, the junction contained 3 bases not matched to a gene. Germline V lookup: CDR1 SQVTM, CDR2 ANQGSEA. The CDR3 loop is CSADRASYNEQFF. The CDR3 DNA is TGCAGCGCAGACAGGGCCTCCTACAATGAGCAGTTCTTC.

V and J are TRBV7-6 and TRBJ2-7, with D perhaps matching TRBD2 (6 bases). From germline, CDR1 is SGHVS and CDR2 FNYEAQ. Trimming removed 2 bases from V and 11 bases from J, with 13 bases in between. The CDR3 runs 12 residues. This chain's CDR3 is CASSLRGREKYF. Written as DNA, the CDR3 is TGTGCCAGCAGCTTAAGAGGGCGGGAAAAGTACTTC.

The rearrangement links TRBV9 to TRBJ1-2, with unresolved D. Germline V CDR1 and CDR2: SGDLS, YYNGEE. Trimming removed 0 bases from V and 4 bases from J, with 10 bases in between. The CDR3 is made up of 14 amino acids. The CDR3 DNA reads TGTGCCAGCAGCGTAGGTCGGGTTGGCTATGGCTACACCTTC. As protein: CASSVGRVGYGYTF.

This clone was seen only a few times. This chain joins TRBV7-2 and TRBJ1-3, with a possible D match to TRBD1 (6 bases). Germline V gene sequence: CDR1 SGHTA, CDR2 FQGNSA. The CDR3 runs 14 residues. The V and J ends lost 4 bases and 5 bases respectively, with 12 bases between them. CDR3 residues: CASSSQGTRNTIYF. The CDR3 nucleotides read TGTGCCAGCAGCTCCCAGGGGACCCGAAACACCATATATTTT.

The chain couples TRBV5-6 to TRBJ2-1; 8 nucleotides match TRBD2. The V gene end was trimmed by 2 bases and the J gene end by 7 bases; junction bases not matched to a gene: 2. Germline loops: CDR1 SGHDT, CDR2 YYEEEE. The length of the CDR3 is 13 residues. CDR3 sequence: CASSFREGNEQFF. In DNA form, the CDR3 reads TGTGCCAGCAGCTTCCGGGAGGGAAATGAGCAGTTCTTC.

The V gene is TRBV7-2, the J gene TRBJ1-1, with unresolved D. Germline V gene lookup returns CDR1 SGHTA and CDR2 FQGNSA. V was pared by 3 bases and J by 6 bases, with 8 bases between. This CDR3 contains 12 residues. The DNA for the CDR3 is TGTGCCAGCAGCTTCGGAGGGCCTGAAGCTTTCTTT. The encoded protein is CASSFGGPEAFF.

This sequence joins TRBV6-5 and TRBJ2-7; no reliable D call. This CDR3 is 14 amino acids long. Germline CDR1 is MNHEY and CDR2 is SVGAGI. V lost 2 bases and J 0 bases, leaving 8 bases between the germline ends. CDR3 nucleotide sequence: TGTGCCAGCAGTTACCAACTAAACTCCTACGAGCAGTACTTC. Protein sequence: CASSYQLNSYEQYF.

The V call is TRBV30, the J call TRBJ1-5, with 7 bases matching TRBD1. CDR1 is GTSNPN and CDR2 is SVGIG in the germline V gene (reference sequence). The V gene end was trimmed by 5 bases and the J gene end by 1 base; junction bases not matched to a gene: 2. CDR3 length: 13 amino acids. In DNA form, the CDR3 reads TGTGCCTGGTCGGGACAGAGCAATCAGCCCCAGCATTTT. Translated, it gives CAWSGQSNQPQHF.

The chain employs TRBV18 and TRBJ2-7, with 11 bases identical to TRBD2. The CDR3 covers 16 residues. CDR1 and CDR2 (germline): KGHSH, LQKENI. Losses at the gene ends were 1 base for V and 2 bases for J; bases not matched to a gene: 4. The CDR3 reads CASSPQGTSGTYEQYF. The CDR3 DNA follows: TGTGCCAGCTCACCACAGGGGACTAGCGGCACCTACGAGCAGTACTTC.